This T cell receptor beta chain was captured in a study of CD8 T cells in Susac syndrome. Germline CDR1 reads SGHVS; CDR2 reads FNYEAQ. CDR3 length equals 16 residues. The trim removed 4 bases at V and 6 bases at J, leaving 7 bases unmatched. The authors reverse transcribed 0.5 to 1 ug RNA with random hexamers. Amplification of TCR beta CDR3 was carried out by immunoSEQ multiplex PCR, which covered 54 Vbeta and 13 Jbeta segments. Each CDR3 protein is one row after TCRdb ran MiXCR on the immunoSEQ multiplex PCR reads. This table holds a few hundred thousand distinct CDR3 sequences, roughly 85% found once. From blood CD8+ and CD4+ T cells, TCR beta sequences were generated. Each multiple sclerosis control was a treatment-naive patient with relapsing-remitting disease that was either stable or active.

Specimen: CD8+ T cells from PBMCs. The receptor comes from a human donor with multiple sclerosis. The chain recombines TRBV7-6 with TRBJ2-1; 12 positions match TRBD2. The CDR3 region has the DNA TGTGCCAGCAGCTCTCGGACTAGCGGGATCTTCAATGAGCAGTTCTTC. As protein: CASSSRTSGIFNEQFF.